This passage covers 8 T cell receptor beta chains from one sample sequenced in a study of vaccination and CD4 T cells after COVID-19. Their antigens are not known. Treatment here: approximately nine-day PBMC culture with coronavirus spike peptide pools or control peptides (ViraFEST assay). The Oncomine TCR Beta short-read assay was applied to DNA of cultured CD4+ T cells. TCRdb re-derived calls from the PCR reads in MiXCR, one entry per CDR3 protein. The sample holds around 11,000 distinct CDR3 sequences, more than 65% seen once. Sequenced sample: CD4+ T cells from blood, cultured in vitro. These receptors originate from a human donor who had recovered from COVID-19.

This clonotype was seen a few times. The V call is TRBV6-1, the J call TRBJ2-7; TRBD2 agrees at 9 bases. Germline values: CDR1 MNHNS, CDR2 SASEGT. V shed 4 bases, J shed 0 bases, and the junction held 1 base outside the gene matches. The CDR3 has 14 amino acids. CDR3 bases: TGTGCCAGCAGTGGTAGCGGGAGCTCCTACGAGCAGTACTTC. Amino acids: CASSGSGSSYEQYF.

V is TRBV27 and J is TRBJ2-5, with a possible D match to TRBD2 (6 bases). CDR3 length equals 16 residues. Germline-derived CDR1 and CDR2 are MNHEY and SMNVEV (reference sequence). The V end was cut by 5 bases, the J end by 7 bases, with 23 bases between. The CDR3 region has the DNA TGTGCCAGCAGTCCCCTTATAACAACGGGGGATGGGACCCAGTACTTC. This sequence encodes CASSPLITTGDGTQYF.

The V call is TRBV7-2, the J call TRBJ1-3; perhaps TRBD1 as D (5 bases). The V and J ends lost 0 bases and 8 bases respectively, with 17 bases between them. Germline V CDR1 and CDR2: SGHTA, FQGNSA. This CDR3 is 16 amino acids long. The CDR3 region is CASSLARGTHQHTIYF. For the CDR3, the DNA is TGTGCCAGCAGCTTAGCGCGTGGGACTCACCAGCACACCATATATTTT. Together with reference TRBV7-2 and TRBJ1-3, the CDR3 gives the full variable domain: GAGVSQSPSNKVTEKGKDVELRCDPISGHTALYWYRQSLGQGLEFLIYFQGNSAPDKSGLPSDRFSAERTGGSVSTLTIQRTQQEDSAVYLCASSLARGTHQHTIYFGEGSWLTVV.

As concerns this clonotype: One junction end does not reproduce the germline sequence, and a read error may be involved. The chain is built from TRBV2 and TRBJ2-7; TRBD1 matches at 9 bases. The CDR3 has 11 residues. Germline assignment: CDR1 SNHLY and CDR2 FYNNEI. The CDR3 DNA reads as TGTGCCAGCAGTGAGCGGACAGGGGAGAGCTTC. This gives the protein CASSERTGESF.

The chain joins TRBV28 to TRBJ1-6, with TRBD1 as a possible D gene (6 bases). CDR3 length: 12 residues. In germline, CDR1 is MDHEN, CDR2 SYDVKM. Trimming cost V 5 bases and J 9 bases, with 8 bases left between them. This CDR3 is CASSLRGSPLHF. The CDR3, as DNA: TGTGCCAGCAGTCTCAGGGGTTCACCCCTCCACTTT.

This clonotype was picked up a small number of times. This chain joins TRBV7-8 and TRBJ2-3; D gene uncertain. The V gene's germline CDR1 is SGHVS and CDR2 FQNEAQ. Trimming stripped 5 bases from V and 0 bases from J, with 15 bases between. This CDR3 is built from 16 residues. The CDR3 reads CASSPRPSMSTDTQYF. CDR3 sequence (DNA): TGTGCCAGCAGCCCCCGGCCGAGTATGAGCACAGATACGCAGTATTTT.

In DNA form, the CDR3 reads TGTGCCAGCAGTAAATCTTACTACGAGCAGTACTTC. Protein: CASSKSYYEQYF. This rearrangement joins TRBV6-1 to TRBJ2-7, with D unclear. CDR3 size: 12 residues. CDR1 is MNHNS and CDR2 is SASEGT in the germline V gene. The V end was cut by 5 bases, the J end by 3 bases, with 8 bases between.

This clonotype has more than one count but fewer than ten. The chain joins TRBV27 to TRBJ1-1; 7 bases map to TRBD1. Germline V lookup: CDR1 MNHEY, CDR2 SMNVEV (reference sequence). V gave up 5 bases and J gave up 0 bases; unmatched junction bases: 9. The CDR3 extends over 16 amino acids. This CDR3 is CASSLRGFRMNTEAFF. The CDR3 region has the DNA TGTGCCAGCAGTCTCAGGGGGTTTAGGATGAACACTGAAGCTTTCTTT.